This TCR beta chain was recovered during a study of shared clonotypes between healthy human individuals. Findings and limits, study-wide: A small donor pool kept down the genetic and exposure-history diversity that was represented. Sharing across a few donors was seen in 4% to 5% of naive CD4 clonotypes. Sampling involved blood alone; tissue repertoires likely differ.

CDR3 length equals 16 residues. The V gene's germline CDR1 is SGHTA and CDR2 FQGNSA. Trimming left V 4 bases short and J 0 bases short, with 12 bases between. DNA at about 210 ng, around 30,000 T cell genomes, went into sorted-subset replicate PCRs. Produced via immunoSEQ multiplex PCR; TCRdb's table is partial and in-frame only. This sample has some 2.1 million clones, with around 95% found just once. On this clone: Its antigen is still unknown.

The clonotype was recovered from a man between 18 and 29 years old in good health. The chain links TRBV7-2 to TRBJ2-2; TRBD2 might be the D (6 bases). The sequencing sample was made of naive CD4+ T cells sorted from blood. The subset is: CD45RA+ positively selected. The DNA for the CDR3 is TGTGCCAGCAGCTCTCAGACTAGGGCGAACACCGGGGAGCTGTTTTTT. This gives the protein CASSSQTRANTGELFF. The full variable domain, rest sourced from reference TRBV7-2 and TRBJ2-2, is GAGVSQSPSNKVTEKGKDVELRCDPISGHTALYWYRQSLGQGLEFLIYFQGNSAPDKSGLPSDRFSAERTGGSVSTLTIQRTQQEDSAVYLCASSSQTRANTGELFFGEGSRLTVL.